These T cell receptor beta chains were read from a single sample in a study of blood T cell repertoires in COVID-19. Profiling relied on immunoSEQ multiplex PCR, and the TCRdb table lists in-frame clones only, not all of them. This table holds around 190,000 clones, more than 70% found once. Specimen: PBMCs or T cells enriched from blood (not recorded which). The receptors shown here come from a man aged 40-50 years with acute COVID-19. The CDR3 runs from the conserved cysteine through the conserved F or W. Each record gives: clone size, J gene, D gene, V gene, CDR3 protein, CDR3 DNA. A D gene is named only where the DNA matches it firmly. Expanded clones get a size class; other rows say once, few or many, or leave the size out.

abundance: NA; j_gene: TRBJ2-7; d_gene: NA; v_gene: TRBV3-1/TRBV3-2; CDR3aa: CASSLTYEQYF; CDR3nt: TGTGCCAGCAGCCTTACCTACGAGCAGTACTTC
abundance: NA; j_gene: TRBJ1-2; d_gene: NA; v_gene: TRBV3-1/TRBV3-2; CDR3aa: CASSQEGALGYTF; CDR3nt: TGTGCCAGCAGCCAGGAGGGTGCTTTGGGCTACACCTTC
abundance: NA; j_gene: TRBJ2-6; d_gene: NA; v_gene: TRBV7-8; CDR3aa: CASSLVRVSGANVLTF; CDR3nt: TGTGCCAGCAGCTTAGTCCGAGTTTCTGGGGCCAACGTCCTGACTTTC
abundance: NA; j_gene: TRBJ1-5; d_gene: NA; v_gene: TRBV9; CDR3aa: CASSVGPEGNQPQHF; CDR3nt: TGTGCCAGCAGCGTAGGGCCTGAGGGCAATCAGCCCCAGCATTTT
abundance: NA; j_gene: TRBJ1-4; d_gene: TRBD1; v_gene: TRBV9; CDR3aa: CASSSGQGSYLLEKLFF; CDR3nt: TGTGCCAGCAGCTCTGGACAGGGGTCTTATCTCCTTGAAAAACTGTTTTTT
abundance: NA; j_gene: TRBJ2-7; d_gene: TRBD2; v_gene: TRBV4-1; CDR3aa: CASSQTGLANEQYF; CDR3nt: TGCGCCAGCAGCCAAACCGGACTAGCTAACGAGCAGTACTTC
abundance: NA; j_gene: TRBJ1-3; d_gene: TRBD1; v_gene: TRBV7-9; CDR3aa: CASDTFGQGGGGGNTIYF; CDR3nt: TGTGCCAGCGACACCTTCGGACAGGGTGGAGGGGGGGGAAACACCATATATTTT
abundance: NA; j_gene: TRBJ1-5; d_gene: NA; v_gene: TRBV19; CDR3aa: CASSPEAQGKGNQPQHF; CDR3nt: TGTGCCAGTAGTCCGGAGGCCCAAGGGAAAGGCAATCAGCCCCAGCATTTT
abundance: NA; j_gene: TRBJ2-3; d_gene: NA; v_gene: TRBV10-3; CDR3aa: CATLGVGSTQYF; CDR3nt: TGTGCCACCCTGGGCGTGGGGAGTACGCAGTATTTT
abundance: NA; j_gene: TRBJ2-2; d_gene: NA; v_gene: TRBV6-1; CDR3aa: CASSDHRGGELFF; CDR3nt: TGTGCCAGCAGTGATCATCGGGGCGGGGAGCTGTTTTTT
abundance: NA; j_gene: TRBJ1-2; d_gene: NA; v_gene: TRBV28; CDR3aa: CASYRGTGYGYTF; CDR3nt: TGTGCCAGCTATAGGGGGACCGGCTATGGCTACACCTTC
abundance: NA; j_gene: TRBJ1-4; d_gene: TRBD1; v_gene: TRBV10-2; CDR3aa: CASTDRGSDNEKLFF; CDR3nt: TGCGCCAGCACCGACAGGGGTTCGGATAATGAAAAACTGTTTTTT
abundance: NA; j_gene: TRBJ2-1; d_gene: TRBD2; v_gene: TRBV7-9; CDR3aa: CASSPPGLANEQFF; CDR3nt: TGTGCCAGCAGCCCCCCGGGACTAGCGAATGAGCAGTTCTTC
abundance: once; j_gene: TRBJ1-5; d_gene: TRBD1; v_gene: TRBV3-1/TRBV3-2; CDR3aa: CASSGTGAFSQPQHF; CDR3nt: TGTGCCAGCAGCGGCACAGGGGCGTTCAGTCAGCCCCAGCATTTT
abundance: NA; j_gene: TRBJ1-1; d_gene: TRBD1; v_gene: TRBV29-1; CDR3aa: CSVSPTGTTEAFF; CDR3nt: TGCAGCGTTTCCCCGACAGGGACCACTGAAGCTTTCTTT
abundance: NA; j_gene: TRBJ2-7; d_gene: NA; v_gene: TRBV3-1/TRBV3-2; CDR3aa: CASSQGKDRSTYEQYF; CDR3nt: TGTGCCAGCAGCCAGGGAAAAGACAGGTCCACCTACGAGCAGTACTTC
abundance: NA; j_gene: TRBJ2-2; d_gene: TRBD2; v_gene: TRBV27; CDR3aa: CASSLSGVAGGYTGELFF; CDR3nt: TGTGCCAGCAGTTTATCTGGGGTAGCGGGAGGTTACACCGGGGAGCTGTTTTTT
abundance: NA; j_gene: TRBJ2-2; d_gene: NA; v_gene: TRBV12-3/TRBV12-4; CDR3aa: CASRGLNTGELFF; CDR3nt: TGTGCCAGCAGGGGACTCAACACCGGGGAGCTGTTTTTT
abundance: NA; j_gene: TRBJ1-1; d_gene: NA; v_gene: TRBV19; CDR3aa: CATGHPEVNTEAFF; CDR3nt: TGTGCCACGGGACATCCGGAAGTGAACACTGAAGCTTTCTTT
abundance: NA; j_gene: TRBJ2-7; d_gene: NA; v_gene: TRBV5-4; CDR3aa: CASSFGGVGGREQYF; CDR3nt: TGTGCCAGCAGCTTCGGTGGTGTCGGGGGTAGAGAGCAGTACTTC
abundance: NA; j_gene: TRBJ1-5; d_gene: TRBD1; v_gene: TRBV28; CDR3aa: CASSPHRGVNQPQHF; CDR3nt: TGTGCCAGCAGTCCGCACAGGGGGGTAAATCAGCCCCAGCATTTT
abundance: NA; j_gene: TRBJ2-5; d_gene: NA; v_gene: TRBV3-1/TRBV3-2; CDR3aa: CASSLQEETQYF; CDR3nt: TGTGCCAGCAGCCTACAGGAAGAGACCCAGTACTTC
abundance: NA; j_gene: TRBJ2-1; d_gene: NA; v_gene: TRBV11-3; CDR3aa: CASSRGGRSYNEQFF; CDR3nt: TGTGCCAGCAGCCGCGGGGGCCGCTCCTACAATGAGCAGTTCTTC
abundance: NA; j_gene: TRBJ1-5; d_gene: TRBD1; v_gene: TRBV7-8; CDR3aa: CASSPDRGGQPQHF; CDR3nt: TGTGCCAGCAGCCCCGACAGGGGAGGTCAGCCCCAGCATTTT
abundance: NA; j_gene: TRBJ1-1; d_gene: TRBD1; v_gene: TRBV3-1/TRBV3-2; CDR3aa: CASSPRTGRDTEAFF; CDR3nt: TGTGCCAGCAGCCCCAGGACAGGGAGAGACACTGAAGCTTTCTTT
abundance: NA; j_gene: TRBJ2-3; d_gene: TRBD2; v_gene: TRBV9; CDR3aa: CASSVVVAGGADTQYF; CDR3nt: TGTGCCAGCAGCGTAGTTGTAGCGGGAGGCGCAGATACGCAGTATTTT
abundance: NA; j_gene: TRBJ1-1; d_gene: NA; v_gene: TRBV29-1; CDR3aa: CSVEDTNTEAFF; CDR3nt: TGCAGCGTCGAGGACACAAACACTGAAGCTTTCTTT
abundance: NA; j_gene: TRBJ2-7; d_gene: TRBD1; v_gene: TRBV13; CDR3aa: CASSLWGQGRHEQYF; CDR3nt: TGTGCCAGCAGCTTATGGGGACAGGGGAGGCACGAGCAGTACTTC
abundance: NA; j_gene: TRBJ2-5; d_gene: TRBD2; v_gene: TRBV6-5; CDR3aa: CASRPGLGQETQYF; CDR3nt: TGTGCCAGCAGGCCGGGACTAGGACAAGAGACCCAGTACTTC
abundance: once; j_gene: TRBJ1-4; d_gene: TRBD1; v_gene: TRBV6-5; CDR3aa: CASRRQGATNEKLFF; CDR3nt: TGTGCCAGCAGAAGGCAGGGGGCAACTAATGAAAAACTGTTTTTT
abundance: NA; j_gene: TRBJ1-2; d_gene: NA; v_gene: TRBV7-2; CDR3aa: CASSLSPDSYGYTF; CDR3nt: TGTGCCAGCAGCTTATCTCCAGATTCCTATGGCTACACCTTC
abundance: NA; j_gene: TRBJ2-1; d_gene: NA; v_gene: TRBV5-1; CDR3aa: CASSLGAPPPSYNEQFF; CDR3nt: TGCGCCAGCAGCTTGGGGGCTCCTCCTCCATCTTACAATGAGCAGTTCTTC
abundance: few; j_gene: TRBJ2-1; d_gene: NA; v_gene: TRBV19; CDR3aa: CASSPRGRYEQFF; CDR3nt: TGTGCCAGTAGTCCGCGGGGAAGATATGAGCAGTTCTTC
abundance: NA; j_gene: TRBJ2-1; d_gene: TRBD2; v_gene: TRBV3-1/TRBV3-2; CDR3aa: CASSQGGRVLGEQFF; CDR3nt: TGTGCCAGCAGCCAAGGCGGGAGGGTCCTGGGTGAGCAGTTCTTC
abundance: NA; j_gene: TRBJ1-1; d_gene: NA; v_gene: TRBV4-1; CDR3aa: CASSQPLNTEAFF; CDR3nt: TGCGCCAGCAGCCAACCACTCAACACTGAAGCTTTCTTT
abundance: NA; j_gene: TRBJ1-4; d_gene: NA; v_gene: TRBV5-1; CDR3aa: CASSLVTRGEKLFF; CDR3nt: TGCGCCAGCAGCTTGGTCACCAGGGGCGAAAAACTGTTTTTT
abundance: NA; j_gene: TRBJ2-2; d_gene: NA; v_gene: TRBV6-4; CDR3aa: CASQRDFNTGELFF; CDR3nt: TGTGCCAGCCAAAGGGACTTTAACACCGGGGAGCTGTTTTTT
abundance: NA; j_gene: TRBJ2-3; d_gene: TRBD2; v_gene: TRBV11-2; CDR3aa: CASSPAGEDTQYF; CDR3nt: TGTGCCAGCAGCCCAGCGGGGGAGGATACGCAGTATTTT
abundance: NA; j_gene: TRBJ2-6; d_gene: NA; v_gene: TRBV13; CDR3aa: CASSPRGFPGANVLTF; CDR3nt: TGTGCCAGCAGCCCTCGGGGGTTCCCAGGGGCCAACGTCCTGACTTTC
abundance: NA; j_gene: TRBJ2-5; d_gene: NA; v_gene: TRBV28; CDR3aa: CASSYGRAVETQYF; CDR3nt: TGTGCCAGCAGTTACGGGAGAGCGGTGGAGACCCAGTACTTC
abundance: NA; j_gene: TRBJ2-1; d_gene: TRBD2; v_gene: TRBV6-1; CDR3aa: CASSDYASGVYNEQFF; CDR3nt: TGTGCCAGCAGTGATTACGCTAGCGGAGTTTACAATGAGCAGTTCTTC